This T cell receptor beta chain is from a study of T cell changes during pregnancy in multiple sclerosis. Sequencing used immunoSEQ multiplex PCR; TCRdb keeps in-frame clones, though not all of them. The sample yields tens of thousands of clones, 90% seen once. V was clipped by 4 bases and J by 0 bases, with 11 bases between them. Germline-derived CDR1 and CDR2 are SGHTS and YDEGEE. There are 14 residues in the CDR3. The sample here was peripheral blood, taken after pregnancy. This TCR came from a female donor in good health, enrolled as a control in a pregnancy study. The chain combines TRBV5-8 with TRBJ2-7; D possibly corresponds to TRBD2 (5 bases). The CDR3 nucleotides read TGTGCCAGCAGCACTAGACATAACTCCTACGAGCAGTACTTC. Translating it yields CASSTRHNSYEQYF. Drawing the rest from reference TRBV5-8 and TRBJ2-7, the complete variable domain is EAGVTQSPTHLIKTRGQQATLRCSPISGHTSVYWYQQALGLGLQFLLWYDEGEERNRGNFPPRFSGRQFPNYSSELNVNALELEDSALYLCASSTRHNSYEQYFGPGTRLTVT.